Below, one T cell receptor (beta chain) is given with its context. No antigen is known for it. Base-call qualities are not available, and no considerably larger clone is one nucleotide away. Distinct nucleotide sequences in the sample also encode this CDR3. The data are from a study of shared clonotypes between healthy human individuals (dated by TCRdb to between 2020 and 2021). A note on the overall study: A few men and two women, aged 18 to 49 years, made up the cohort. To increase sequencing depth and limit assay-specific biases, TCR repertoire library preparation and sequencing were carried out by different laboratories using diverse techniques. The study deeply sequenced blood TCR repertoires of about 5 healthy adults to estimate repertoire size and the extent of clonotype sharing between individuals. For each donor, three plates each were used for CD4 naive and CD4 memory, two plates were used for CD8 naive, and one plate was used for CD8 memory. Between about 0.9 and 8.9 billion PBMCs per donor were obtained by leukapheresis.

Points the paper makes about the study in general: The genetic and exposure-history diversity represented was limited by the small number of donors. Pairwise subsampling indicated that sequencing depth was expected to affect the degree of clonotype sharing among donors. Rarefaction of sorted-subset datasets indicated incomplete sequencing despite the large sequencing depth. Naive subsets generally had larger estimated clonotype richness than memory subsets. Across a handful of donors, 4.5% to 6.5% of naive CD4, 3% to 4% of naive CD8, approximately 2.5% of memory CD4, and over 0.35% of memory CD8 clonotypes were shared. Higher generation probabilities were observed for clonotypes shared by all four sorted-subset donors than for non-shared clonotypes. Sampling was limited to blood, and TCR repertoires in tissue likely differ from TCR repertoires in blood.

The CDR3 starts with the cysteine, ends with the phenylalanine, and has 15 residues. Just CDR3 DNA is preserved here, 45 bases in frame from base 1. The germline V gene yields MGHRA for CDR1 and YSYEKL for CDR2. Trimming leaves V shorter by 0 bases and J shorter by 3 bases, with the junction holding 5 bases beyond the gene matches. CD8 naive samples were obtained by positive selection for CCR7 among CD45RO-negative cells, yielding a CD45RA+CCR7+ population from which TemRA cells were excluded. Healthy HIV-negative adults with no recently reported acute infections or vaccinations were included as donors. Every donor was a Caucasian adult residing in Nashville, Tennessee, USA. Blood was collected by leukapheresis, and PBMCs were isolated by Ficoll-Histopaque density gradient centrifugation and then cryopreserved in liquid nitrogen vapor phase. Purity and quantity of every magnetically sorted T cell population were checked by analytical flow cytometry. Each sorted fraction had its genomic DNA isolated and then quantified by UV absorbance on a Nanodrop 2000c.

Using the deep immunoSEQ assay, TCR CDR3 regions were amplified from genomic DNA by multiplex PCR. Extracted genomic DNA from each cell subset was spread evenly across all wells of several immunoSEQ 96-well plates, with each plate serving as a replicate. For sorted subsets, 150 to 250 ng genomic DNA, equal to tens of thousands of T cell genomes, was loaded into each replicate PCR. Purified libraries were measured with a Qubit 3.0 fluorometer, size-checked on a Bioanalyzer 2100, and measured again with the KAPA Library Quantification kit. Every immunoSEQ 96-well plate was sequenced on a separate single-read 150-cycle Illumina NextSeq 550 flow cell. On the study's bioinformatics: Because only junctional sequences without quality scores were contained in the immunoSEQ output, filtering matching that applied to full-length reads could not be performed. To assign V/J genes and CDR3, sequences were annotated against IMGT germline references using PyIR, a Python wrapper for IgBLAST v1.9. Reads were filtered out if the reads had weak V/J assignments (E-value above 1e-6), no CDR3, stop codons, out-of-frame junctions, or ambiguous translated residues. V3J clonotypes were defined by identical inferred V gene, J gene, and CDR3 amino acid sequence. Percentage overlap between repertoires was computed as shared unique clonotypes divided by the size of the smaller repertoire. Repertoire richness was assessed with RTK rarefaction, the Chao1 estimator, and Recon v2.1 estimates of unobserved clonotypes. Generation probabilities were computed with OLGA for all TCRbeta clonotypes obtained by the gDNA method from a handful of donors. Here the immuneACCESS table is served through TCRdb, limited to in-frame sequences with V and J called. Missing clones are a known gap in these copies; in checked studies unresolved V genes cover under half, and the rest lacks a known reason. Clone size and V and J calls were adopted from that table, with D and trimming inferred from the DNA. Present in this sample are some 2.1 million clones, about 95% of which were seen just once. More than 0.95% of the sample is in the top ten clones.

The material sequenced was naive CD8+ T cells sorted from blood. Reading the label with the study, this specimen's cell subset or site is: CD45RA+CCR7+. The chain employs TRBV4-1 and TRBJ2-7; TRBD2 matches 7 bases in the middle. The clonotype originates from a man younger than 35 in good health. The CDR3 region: CASSQDPAGDYEQYF. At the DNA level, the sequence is TGCGCCAGCAGCCAAGATCCCGCGGGGGACTACGAGCAGTACTTC.